This note documents a single T cell receptor beta chain sequence. This clone was seen a few times. The clone's antigen remains unknown. Within one base of it there is no much larger clone, and no base qualities were kept. This entry comes from a study of control samples from healthy donors and cancer patients (dated by TCRdb to the early 2020s). Library preparation employed the immunoSEQ multiplex PCR assay. TCRdb provides this immuneACCESS table in a form limited to in-frame rearrangements. Some clones are lacking; in checked studies, under half of them reflect an unresolved V gene, and why the rest are absent is not known. The sample profile shows around 30,000 clones; around 86% of them were found once. The top ten hold under 2% of the sample. The cysteine opens and the phenylalanine closes a CDR3 of 12 amino acids. Only the CDR3 part of the read is kept: 36 bases, read in frame from the first base. Deletion took 2 bases off V and 5 bases off J, with a span of 6 bases between the germline ends. Per the germline V gene, SNHLY is the CDR1 and FYNNEI is the CDR2.

The source of this sequence is a woman aged 40-49 years with lung cancer. The sequenced sample was PBMCs. The chain couples TRBV2 to TRBJ2-5, with the D gene call left open. The DNA is as follows: TGTGCCAGCAGTGAATTTCCTGAGACCCAGTACTTC. This gives the protein CASSEFPETQYF.